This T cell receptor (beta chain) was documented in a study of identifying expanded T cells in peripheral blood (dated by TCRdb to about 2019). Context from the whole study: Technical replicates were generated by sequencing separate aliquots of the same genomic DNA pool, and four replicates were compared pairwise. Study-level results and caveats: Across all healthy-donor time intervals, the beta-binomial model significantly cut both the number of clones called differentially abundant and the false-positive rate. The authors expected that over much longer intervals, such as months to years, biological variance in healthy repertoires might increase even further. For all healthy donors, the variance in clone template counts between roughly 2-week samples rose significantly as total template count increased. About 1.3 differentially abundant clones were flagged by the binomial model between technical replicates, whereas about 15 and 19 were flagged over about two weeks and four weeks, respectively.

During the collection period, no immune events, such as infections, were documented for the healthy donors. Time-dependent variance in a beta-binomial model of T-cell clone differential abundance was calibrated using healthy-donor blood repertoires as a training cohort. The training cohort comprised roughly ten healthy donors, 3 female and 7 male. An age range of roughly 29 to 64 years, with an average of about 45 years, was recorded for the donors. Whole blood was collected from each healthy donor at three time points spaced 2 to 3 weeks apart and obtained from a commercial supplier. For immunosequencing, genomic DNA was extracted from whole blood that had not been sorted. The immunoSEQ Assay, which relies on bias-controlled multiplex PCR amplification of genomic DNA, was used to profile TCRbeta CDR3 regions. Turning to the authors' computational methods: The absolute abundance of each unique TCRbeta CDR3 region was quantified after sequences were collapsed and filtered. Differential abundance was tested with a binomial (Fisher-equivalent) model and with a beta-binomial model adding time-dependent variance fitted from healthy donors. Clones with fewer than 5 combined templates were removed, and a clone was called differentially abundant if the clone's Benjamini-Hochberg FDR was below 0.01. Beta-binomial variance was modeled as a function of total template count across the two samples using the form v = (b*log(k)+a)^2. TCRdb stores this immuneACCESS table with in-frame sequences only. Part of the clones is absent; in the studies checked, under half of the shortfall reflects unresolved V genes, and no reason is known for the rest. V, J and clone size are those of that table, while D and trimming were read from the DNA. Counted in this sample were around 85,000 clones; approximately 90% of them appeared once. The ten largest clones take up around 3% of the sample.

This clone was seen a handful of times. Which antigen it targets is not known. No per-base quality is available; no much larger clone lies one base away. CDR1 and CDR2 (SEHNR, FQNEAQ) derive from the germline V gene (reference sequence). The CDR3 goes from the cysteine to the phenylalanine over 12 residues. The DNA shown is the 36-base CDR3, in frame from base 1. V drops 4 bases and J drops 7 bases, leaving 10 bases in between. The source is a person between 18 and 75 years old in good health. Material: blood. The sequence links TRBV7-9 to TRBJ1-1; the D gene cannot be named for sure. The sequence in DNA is TGTGCCAGCAGCTCTGGCGTGCGTGAAGCTTTCTTT. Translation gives CASSSGVREAFF.